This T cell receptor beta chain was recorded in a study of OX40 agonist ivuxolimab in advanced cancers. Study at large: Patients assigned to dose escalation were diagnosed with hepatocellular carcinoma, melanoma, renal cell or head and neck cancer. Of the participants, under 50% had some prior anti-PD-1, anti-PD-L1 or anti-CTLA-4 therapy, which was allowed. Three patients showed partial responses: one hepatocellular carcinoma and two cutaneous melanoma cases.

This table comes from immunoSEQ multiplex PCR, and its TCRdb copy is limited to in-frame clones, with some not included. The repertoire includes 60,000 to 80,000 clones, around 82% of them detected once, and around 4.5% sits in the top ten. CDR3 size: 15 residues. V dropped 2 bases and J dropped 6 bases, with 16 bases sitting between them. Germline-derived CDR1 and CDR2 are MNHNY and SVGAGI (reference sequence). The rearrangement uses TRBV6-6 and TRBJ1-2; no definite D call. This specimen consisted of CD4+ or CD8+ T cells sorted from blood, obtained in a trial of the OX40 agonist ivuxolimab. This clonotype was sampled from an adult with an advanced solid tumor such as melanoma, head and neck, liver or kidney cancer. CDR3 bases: TGTGCCAGCAGTTACGATACGGGCAGTGGGAATGGCTACACCTTC. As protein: CASSYDTGSGNGYTF.